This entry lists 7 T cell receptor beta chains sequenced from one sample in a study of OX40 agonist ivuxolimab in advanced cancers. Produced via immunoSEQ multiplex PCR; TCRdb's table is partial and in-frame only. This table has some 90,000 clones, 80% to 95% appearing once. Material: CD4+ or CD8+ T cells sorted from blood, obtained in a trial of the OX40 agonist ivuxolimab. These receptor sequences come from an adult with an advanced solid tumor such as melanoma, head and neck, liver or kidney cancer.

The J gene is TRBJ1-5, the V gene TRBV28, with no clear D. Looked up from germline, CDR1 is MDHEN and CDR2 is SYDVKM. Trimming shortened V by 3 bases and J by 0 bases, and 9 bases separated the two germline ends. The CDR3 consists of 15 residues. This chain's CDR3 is CASSLYGYSNQPQHF. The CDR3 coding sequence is TGTGCCAGCAGTTTGTACGGATATAGCAATCAGCCCCAGCATTTT.

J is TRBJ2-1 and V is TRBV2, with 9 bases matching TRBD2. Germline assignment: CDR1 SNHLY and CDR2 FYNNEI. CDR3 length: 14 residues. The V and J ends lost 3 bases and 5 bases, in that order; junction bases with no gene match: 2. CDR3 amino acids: CASSEASGDNEQFF. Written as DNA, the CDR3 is TGTGCCAGCAGTGAGGCTAGCGGGGACAATGAGCAGTTCTTC.

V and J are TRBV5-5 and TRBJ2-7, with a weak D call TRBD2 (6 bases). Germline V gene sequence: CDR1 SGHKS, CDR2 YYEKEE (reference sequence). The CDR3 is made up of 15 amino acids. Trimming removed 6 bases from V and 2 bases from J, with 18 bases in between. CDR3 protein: CASNPQGLATYEQYF. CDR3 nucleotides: TGTGCCAGCAATCCTCAGGGACTGGCAACCTACGAGCAGTACTTC.

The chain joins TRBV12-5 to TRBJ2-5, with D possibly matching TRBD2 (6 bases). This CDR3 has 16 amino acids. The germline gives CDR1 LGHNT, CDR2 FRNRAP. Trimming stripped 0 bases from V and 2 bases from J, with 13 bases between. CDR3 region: CASGLVQRLEQETQYF. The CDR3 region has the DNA TGTGCTAGTGGTTTGGTACAGCGACTAGAGCAAGAGACCCAGTACTTC.

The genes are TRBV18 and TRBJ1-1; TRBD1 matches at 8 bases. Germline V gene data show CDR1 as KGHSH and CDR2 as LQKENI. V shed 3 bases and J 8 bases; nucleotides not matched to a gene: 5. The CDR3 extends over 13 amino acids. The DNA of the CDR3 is TGTGCCAGCTCACCCCAGGACAGGGAGGAAGCTTTCTTT. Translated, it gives CASSPQDREEAFF.

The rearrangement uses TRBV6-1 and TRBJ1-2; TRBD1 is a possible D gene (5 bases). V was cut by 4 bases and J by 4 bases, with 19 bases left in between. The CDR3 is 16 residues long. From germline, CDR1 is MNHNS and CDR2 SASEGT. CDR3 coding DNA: TGTGCCAGCAGTGCCCAGGGCATGGTAGGCGGCTATGGCTACACCTTC. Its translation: CASSAQGMVGGYGYTF.

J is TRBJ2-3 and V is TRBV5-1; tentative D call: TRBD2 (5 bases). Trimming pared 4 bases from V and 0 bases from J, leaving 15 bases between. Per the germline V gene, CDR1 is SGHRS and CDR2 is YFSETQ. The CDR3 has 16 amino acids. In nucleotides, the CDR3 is TGCGCCAGCAGCCACGGCTTGGAGCGGAGCACAGATACGCAGTATTTT. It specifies CASSHGLERSTDTQYF.